The 24 T cell receptor beta chains presented below share a single source sample, sequenced in a study of control samples from healthy donors and cancer patients. TCRdb keeps only in-frame clones here, not all; method: immunoSEQ multiplex PCR. The data contain around 150,000 clones, approximately 93% of them singletons. The material sequenced was blood. All receptors derive from a woman in her 40s in good health.

The chain combines TRBV6-1 with TRBJ2-5, with D uncertain. The ends were cut back, 2 bases at V and 0 bases at J, with 13 bases in the middle. Germline V lookup: CDR1 MNHNS, CDR2 SASEGT. There are 16 residues in the CDR3. DNA of the CDR3: TGTGCCAGCAGTGAAAGGCCACACGCGTACCAAGAGACCCAGTACTTC. Its translation is CASSERPHAYQETQYF.

The V and J genes are TRBV2 and TRBJ2-5; a weak D match, TRBD1 (5 bases). The ends were cut back, 4 bases at V and 5 bases at J, with 14 bases in the middle. The CDR3 totals 14 residues. Germline V gives CDR1 SNHLY, CDR2 FYNNEI. The CDR3 nucleotides read TGTGCCAGCAGTGTTGGCAGGGTTCGGGAGACCCAGTACTTC. Residues: CASSVGRVRETQYF.

The V call is TRBV11-2, the J call TRBJ1-1; D ambiguous. The CDR3 has 13 residues. The germline V gene has CDR1 SGHAT and CDR2 FQNNGV. Trimming pared 0 bases from V and 7 bases from J, leaving 9 bases between. The CDR3 here is CASSLDPDDEAFF. CDR3 coding DNA: TGTGCCAGCAGCTTAGATCCGGACGATGAAGCTTTCTTT.

Only one count was recorded for this clone. This sequence joins TRBV6-2 or TRBV6-3 and TRBJ2-1; D ambiguous. Germline assignment: CDR1 MNHEY and CDR2 SVGEGT. V was cut by 2 bases and J by 8 bases, with 10 bases left in between. CDR3 length equals 13 residues. The CDR3 here is CASSYLIRDEQFF. DNA for the CDR3: TGTGCCAGCAGTTACCTAATTCGGGATGAGCAGTTCTTC.

J is TRBJ1-1 and V is TRBV12-3 or TRBV12-4; no firm D call. The CDR3 contains 13 residues. Trimming pared 0 bases from V and 1 base from J, leaving 3 bases between. In nucleotides, the CDR3 is TGTGCCAGCAGTTTAGCCGGGAACACTGAAGCTTTCTTT. Its translation is CASSLAGNTEAFF.

This clone was seen only once. V is TRBV6-2 or TRBV6-3 and J is TRBJ2-2, with D perhaps TRBD1 (5 bases). This CDR3 is built from 15 residues. Trimming cost V 2 bases and J 6 bases, with 13 bases left between them. Germline V gene lookup returns CDR1 MNHEY and CDR2 SVGEGT. The CDR3 coding sequence is TGTGCCAGCAGTTACACGACAGTTGGGGCCGGGGAGCTGTTTTTT. As protein: CASSYTTVGAGELFF.

The chain links TRBV6-5 to TRBJ1-6; no definite D call. Germline CDR1 is MNHEY and CDR2 is SVGAGI. The germline V and J ends were trimmed by 0 bases and 8 bases, with 2 bases remaining between them. This CDR3 region has 12 residues. CDR3 in amino acids: CASSYSHSPLHF. Here the CDR3 DNA reads TGTGCCAGCAGTTACTCCCATTCACCCCTCCACTTT.

V and J are TRBV18 and TRBJ1-6; 7 bases are a match to TRBD1. Germline assignment: CDR1 KGHSH and CDR2 LQKENI. This CDR3 has 14 residues. With 5 bases clipped from V and 6 bases from J, the junction kept 4 bases outside the gene matches. Here the CDR3 DNA reads TGTGCCAGCTCAGCCCGGGACAGTAATTCACCCCTCCACTTT. This sequence encodes CASSARDSNSPLHF.

The V call is TRBV9, the J call TRBJ2-5; a possible D gene is TRBD2 (6 bases). The CDR3 consists of 14 residues. V gave up 3 bases and J gave up 0 bases, with 9 bases separating them. Germline-derived CDR1 and CDR2 are SGDLS and YYNGEE. The CDR3 DNA follows: TGTGCCAGCAGCGAGAGCGGGTACCAAGAGACCCAGTACTTC. Residues: CASSESGYQETQYF.

V and J are TRBV9 and TRBJ2-3; no clear D. This CDR3 region has 16 residues. The V and J ends lost 0 bases and 6 bases respectively, with 17 bases between them. Germline V gene lookup returns CDR1 SGDLS and CDR2 YYNGEE. The CDR3, as DNA: TGTGCCAGCAGCGTAGCATGGAACATCGATAGCGATACGCAGTATTTT. Its protein product is CASSVAWNIDSDTQYF.

This chain links TRBV6-5 with TRBJ1-5; D gene ambiguous. From germline, CDR1 is MNHEY and CDR2 SVGAGI. The V end lost 0 bases, the J end lost 1 base, and 7 bases lay between the germline ends. CDR3 size: 15 residues. The CDR3 DNA is TGTGCCAGCAGTTACTCGGGCAGAAGCAATCAGCCCCAGCATTTT. Protein product: CASSYSGRSNQPQHF.

This chain joins TRBV5-1 and TRBJ2-3, with D tentatively TRBD1 (6 bases). CDR3 length: 15 amino acids. Per germline, CDR1 SGHRS and CDR2 YFSETQ. V was cut by 0 bases and J by 2 bases, with 10 bases left in between. In nucleotides, the CDR3 is TGCGCCAGCAGCTTGGCCGGACAGTACACAGATACGCAGTATTTT. Its protein product is CASSLAGQYTDTQYF.

This rearrangement joins TRBV7-2 to TRBJ2-5; D remains ambiguous. In germline, CDR1 is SGHTA, CDR2 FQGNSA. The CDR3 length is 15 residues. V was cut by 2 bases and J by 4 bases, with 14 bases left in between. The CDR3 region is CASSLNPTPRETQYF. The DNA for the CDR3 is TGTGCCAGCAGCTTAAACCCCACCCCCCGAGAGACCCAGTACTTC. Looking up the rest from reference TRBV7-2 and TRBJ2-5 gives the full variable domain: GAGVSQSPSNKVTEKGKDVELRCDPISGHTALYWYRQSLGQGLEFLIYFQGNSAPDKSGLPSDRFSAERTGGSVSTLTIQRTQQEDSAVYLCASSLNPTPRETQYFGPGTRLLVL.

The rearrangement joins TRBV27 to TRBJ2-5; TRBD2 matches at 7 bases. Germline CDR1 MNHEY, CDR2 SMNVEV (reference sequence). The trim removed 1 base at V and 2 bases at J, leaving 7 bases unmatched. The CDR3 runs 16 residues. For the CDR3, the DNA is TGTGCCAGCAGTTTATTCCGTCTGGGGGGGCAAGAGACCCAGTACTTC. Its protein is CASSLFRLGGQETQYF.

V usage is TRBV19 and J usage is TRBJ1-3; 7 bases match TRBD1. Germline V gene lookup returns CDR1 LNHDA and CDR2 SQIVND (reference sequence). The CDR3 spans 17 residues. J gave up 0 bases and V 6 bases, and 11 bases lay outside the gene matches. CDR3 amino acids: CASRLEGGEGSGNTIYF. As DNA, the CDR3 is TGTGCCAGTAGACTCGAAGGGGGCGAAGGCTCTGGAAACACCATATATTTT.

Details on this clone: This specimen includes other DNA sequences encoding the same CDR3. Here the CDR3 reads CASSRTNTGELFF. In nucleotides, the CDR3 is TGTGCCAGCTCACGAACGAACACCGGGGAGCTGTTTTTT. J is TRBJ2-2 and V is TRBV18; D call uncertain. From germline, CDR1 is KGHSH and CDR2 LQKENI. The CDR3 runs to 13 residues. Trimming shortened V by 4 bases and J by 0 bases, and 3 bases separated the two germline ends.

The chain couples TRBV6-1 to TRBJ2-5; 13 positions agree with TRBD2. V was pared by 2 bases and J by 0 bases, with 9 bases of the junction left unmatched. From germline, CDR1 is MNHNS and CDR2 SASEGT. This CDR3 is 19 amino acids long. The CDR3 DNA follows: TGTGCCAGCAGTGAACTCGGACTAGCGGGGGTTAAGTACCAAGAGACCCAGTACTTC. Residues: CASSELGLAGVKYQETQYF.

This clone was counted a single time. The chain combines TRBV30 with TRBJ1-5; 10 positions match TRBD1. Looked up from germline, CDR1 is GTSNPN and CDR2 is SVGIG (reference sequence). V lost 3 bases, J lost 6 bases, and 8 bases stayed unmatched. The CDR3 spans 15 residues. The CDR3 region is CAWSLGTGVSQPQHF. The CDR3 DNA reads as TGTGCCTGGAGCCTCGGGACAGGGGTTTCTCAGCCCCAGCATTTT.

The rearrangement uses TRBV3-1 (or the pseudogene TRBV3-2) and TRBJ1-5; maybe TRBD1 (5 bases). Deletions cut 4 bases from V and 6 bases from J, with 13 bases between. Germline assignment: CDR1 LGHDT and CDR2 YNNKEL (reference sequence). This CDR3 contains 14 residues. CDR3 in amino acids: CASSRGEGFQPQHF. The CDR3 nucleotides read TGTGCCAGCAGCCGAGGGGAGGGCTTTCAGCCCCAGCATTTT.

This clone was seen a few times. The chain recombines TRBV18 with TRBJ1-4; no clear D. V lost 3 bases and J 8 bases, leaving 10 bases between the germline ends. In germline, CDR1 is KGHSH, CDR2 LQKENI. The CDR3 length is 13 residues. The chain's CDR3 is CASSPDVGEKLFF. DNA for the CDR3: TGTGCCAGCTCACCGGACGTGGGAGAAAAACTGTTTTTT.

The chain is built from TRBV6-6 and TRBJ1-5; TRBD1 matches 9 bases. Germline CDR1 MNHNY, CDR2 SVGAGI (reference sequence). Losses at the gene ends were 5 bases for V and 5 bases for J; bases not matched to a gene: 10. This CDR3 contains 16 residues. CDR3 DNA: TGTGCCAGCAGTACCACCGGACAGGGGTTCGATCAGCCCCAGCATTTT. Translating it yields CASSTTGQGFDQPQHF.

The V and J genes are TRBV9 and TRBJ1-2; D might be TRBD1 (5 bases). Per the germline V gene, CDR1 is SGDLS and CDR2 is YYNGEE. V was cut by 3 bases and J by 5 bases, with 11 bases left in between. This CDR3 has 13 amino acids. DNA for the CDR3: TGTGCCAGCAGCGAAAATGGGGGTTATGGCTACACCTTC. Protein product: CASSENGGYGYTF.

The chain uses TRBV4-3 and TRBJ2-3, with 14 positions matching TRBD2. This CDR3 is 18 amino acids long. The V and J ends lost 1 base and 3 bases, in that order; junction bases with no gene match: 6. Germline values: CDR1 LGHNA, CDR2 YSLEER. The CDR3 nucleotides are TGCGCCAGCAGCCAAGGACCGGGACTAGCGGGAGATACAGATACGCAGTATTTT. Amino acids: CASSQGPGLAGDTDTQYF.

The chain carries TRBV9 and TRBJ1-6; TRBD1 agrees at 7 bases. The trim removed 3 bases at V and 10 bases at J, leaving 10 bases unmatched. CDR1 and CDR2 (germline): SGDLS, YYNGEE. The CDR3 is 15 residues long. CDR3 nucleotides: TGTGCCAGCAGCGCGACCGGGACAGTATCCTCACCCCTCCACTTT. Translated, it gives CASSATGTVSSPLHF.